One and the same sample provided the 8 T cell receptor beta chains below, sequenced in a study of CD8+ T cells in alopecia areata. Extraction and reverse transcription of RNA yielded cDNA as the sequencing template. The protocol was immunoSEQ multiplex PCR, while the TCRdb copy is restricted to in-frame clones and leaves out a portion. The top ten clones hold approximately 16% of a sample with 110,000 to 150,000 clones, around half of them seen once. Indicated treatment: oral pan-JAK inhibitor, 5-10 mg twice daily. Sample: CD8+ T cells sorted from blood, taken at week 4, from a patient treated with tofacitinib. Receptor source: a human donor with alopecia areata.

The rearrangement joins TRBV5-1 to TRBJ2-1; 9 bases are a match to TRBD2. Germline assignment: CDR1 SGHRS and CDR2 YFSETQ. CDR3 length: 12 residues. After removal of 4 bases from V and 10 bases from J, the junction contained 3 bases not matched to a gene. The CDR3 spells CASSLGLAEQFF. The CDR3 nucleotides are TGCGCCAGCAGCCTAGGACTAGCGGAGCAGTTCTTC.

This chain connects TRBV25-1 to TRBJ1-2, with D tentatively TRBD1 (5 bases). CDR1 is MGHDK and CDR2 is SYGVNS in the germline V gene. The CDR3 has 15 amino acids. V lost 5 bases and J 4 bases, leaving 17 bases between the germline ends. As DNA, the CDR3 is TGTGCCAGCAGTAACCGACAGTCCTCTCTCTATGGCTACACCTTC. Its protein is CASSNRQSSLYGYTF.

The chain uses TRBV9 and TRBJ1-2; D is perhaps TRBD1 (5 bases). This CDR3 is built from 14 residues. The germline V gene has CDR1 SGDLS and CDR2 YYNGEE. Trimming left V 6 bases short and J 6 bases short, with 18 bases between. CDR3 loop: CASTREGRVDGYTF. The CDR3 DNA is TGTGCCAGCACCCGGGAGGGCAGGGTTGATGGCTACACCTTC.

This clone turned up a few times. The gene calls are TRBV6-5 and TRBJ2-5; D perhaps matches TRBD1 (5 bases). The germline CDR1 and CDR2 sequences are MNHEY and SVGAGI. This CDR3 is 13 amino acids long. The V gene lost 2 bases and the J gene lost 3 bases, with 7 bases spanning the gap. CDR3 loop: CASSYEGEETQYF. The CDR3 nucleotides are TGTGCCAGCAGTTACGAAGGGGAAGAGACCCAGTACTTC.

This chain uses TRBV4-3 with TRBJ2-1; 10 bases fit TRBD1. The CDR3 covers 15 residues. Trimming cost V 4 bases and J 7 bases; bases outside gene matches: 7. Germline V CDR1 and CDR2: LGHNA, YSLEER. The CDR3 sequence is CASSPSGQGRNEQFF. DNA of the CDR3: TGCGCCAGCAGCCCGTCGGGACAGGGGCGGAATGAGCAGTTCTTC.

This chain joins TRBV5-1 and TRBJ2-7; D not resolved. The CDR3 length is 13 residues. Trimming removed 1 base at V and 2 bases at J, with 7 bases between. Germline V CDR1 and CDR2: SGHRS, YFSETQ. The CDR3 is CASSLTVTYEQYF. The CDR3 nucleotides read TGCGCCAGCAGCTTGACTGTGACCTACGAGCAGTACTTC.

This clone came up a few times. The chain combines TRBV12-5 with TRBJ1-4; D remains ambiguous. Trimming took 0 bases from V and 3 from J, leaving 20 bases between them. This CDR3 has 19 amino acids. Germline V CDR1 and CDR2: LGHNT, FRNRAP. The CDR3 region is CASGLVPSLGVMSNEKLFF. The CDR3 nucleotides read TGTGCTAGTGGTTTGGTACCGTCGTTGGGAGTGATGTCTAATGAAAAACTGTTTTTT.

The rearrangement uses TRBV11-2 and TRBJ2-4; no clear D. This CDR3 has 15 amino acids. Per the germline V gene, CDR1 is SGHAT and CDR2 is FQNNGV. The V gene lost 7 bases and the J gene lost 9 bases, with 22 bases spanning the gap. The CDR3 DNA follows: TGTGCCAGCACCCGCATGGGCGGCTTGGTTAGCATTCAGTACTTC. This translates into CASTRMGGLVSIQYF.